This T cell receptor beta chain was identified during a study of blood T cell repertoires in COVID-19. Whole-study context: Both acute and convalescent COVID-19 samples were obtained from the United States, Italy and Spain. From T cells, B-cell-depleted T cells, or PBMCs came the material, which was cDNA or gDNA.

From germline, CDR1 is SNHLY and CDR2 FYNNEI. Trimming at V came to 6 bases and at J to 9 bases, leaving 13 bases not matched to a gene. CDR3 length: 15 residues. This clone came up a few times. Study processing details: Estimates of nucleated cell counts were drawn from the amplification of reference gene primers. TCRdb's table, derived via immunoSEQ multiplex PCR, lists solely in-frame clones and lacks some. The V and J calls and the clone size are those of that table, but D and trimming were determined from the DNA. The sample has about 240,000 clones; 84% are singletons. Sequenced sample: peripheral blood. V and J are TRBV2 and TRBJ2-5, with 10 bases identical to TRBD2. The source is a man aged 45-65 years with acute or convalescent COVID-19. The CDR3 nucleotides read TGTGCCAGCAGCCTCCTAACCGGGACTAGCGTTGCCCAGTACTTC. This translates into CASSLLTGTSVAQYF.